Below, 15 T cell receptor beta chains from the same sample are listed, as sequenced in a study of cytomegalovirus exposure and HLA in healthy donors. PCR primers comprised 60 Vbeta and 13 Jbeta primers. TCRdb's table, derived via immunoSEQ multiplex PCR, lists solely in-frame clones and lacks some. The table lists some 200,000 clones, over 9.5% of them singletons. Material: PBMCs. Source of these receptors: a man aged 45-65 years in good health and CMV-seropositive.

This clone was observed a handful of times. The chain uses TRBV5-1 and TRBJ2-5; 7 bases line up with TRBD1. V shed 2 bases, J shed 1 base, and the junction held 5 bases outside the gene matches. CDR3 size: 15 residues. The V gene's germline CDR1 is SGHRS and CDR2 YFSETQ. For the CDR3, the DNA is TGCGCCAGCAGCTTCCTGGGACAGATCCAAGAGACCCAGTACTTC. Its translation is CASSFLGQIQETQYF.

The chain combines TRBV6-5 with TRBJ2-1, with TRBD2 matching 8 bases. CDR3 size: 14 residues. Germline-derived CDR1 and CDR2 are MNHEY and SVGAGI. J lost 3 bases, V lost 6 bases, and 4 bases had no gene match. CDR3 protein: CASRKRGSYNEQFF. The CDR3 DNA reads as TGTGCCAGCAGAAAGCGGGGGAGCTACAATGAGCAGTTCTTC.

The chain recombines TRBV21-1 with TRBJ2-1; the table names TRBD1, a call not compared with the DNA. TRBV21-1 constitutes a pseudogene. The CDR3 spans 19 residues. The CDR3 nucleotides read TGTGCCAGCAGCAAAGCCCTTCCACCCCGGGACAACCGATACAATGAGCAGTTCTTC. Encoded protein: CASSKALPPRDNRYNEQFF.

The CDR3 DNA follows: TGCGCCAGCAGCCAAGATTTCCACAGTGACTATGGCTACACCTTC. It translates to CASSQDFHSDYGYTF. The chain links TRBV4-3 to TRBJ1-2; no clear D. V gave up 0 bases and J gave up 3 bases, with 11 bases separating them. Looked up from germline, CDR1 is LGHNA and CDR2 is YSLEER. The CDR3 runs 15 residues.

This clone was picked up a small number of times. The CDR3: CASRSFKDRVEQYV. CDR3 sequence (DNA): TGTGCAAGTCGCTCGTTTAAGGACAGGGTCGAGCAGTACGTC. V is TRBV12-2 and J is TRBJ2-7; the table assigns TRBD1, which was not confirmed against the DNA. TRBV12-2 is tagged as a pseudogene. The CDR3 contains 14 residues.

This clone came up a few times. This rearrangement joins TRBV18 to TRBJ2-7, with D perhaps TRBD2 (6 bases). The CDR3 covers 16 residues. Looked up from germline, CDR1 is KGHSH and CDR2 is LQKENI. The germline V and J ends were trimmed by 4 bases and 6 bases, with 22 bases remaining between them. CDR3 in DNA: TGTGCCAGCTCACGGGTCGGAGGGCAACCACCAGGCGAGCAGTACGTC. Its protein product is CASSRVGGQPPGEQYV.

This clone has a handful of counts. The conserved closing phenylalanine or tryptophan is absent in this CDR3, likely reflecting a read error. The DNA is omitted, as the CDR3 cannot be located on it reliably, and the CDR3 follows TCRdb's listing. V and J are TRBV10-1 and TRBJ1-2. From its first to its last residue, the CDR3 has 10 amino acids. Germline CDR1 and CDR2: WNHNN and SYGVQD (reference sequence). CDR3: CASSEYLGGG.

J is TRBJ2-5 and V is TRBV6-5; tentative D call: TRBD2 (7 bases). V lost 7 bases and J 4 bases, leaving 13 bases between the germline ends. Germline V gene data show CDR1 as MNHEY and CDR2 as SVGAGI. The CDR3 runs to 13 residues. CDR3 in amino acids: CASTQGGTETQYF. The CDR3 DNA reads TGTGCCAGCACACAGGGAGGGACAGAGACCCAGTACTTC.

This clone was seen a few times. The chain couples TRBV5-4 to TRBJ1-1; 8 bases map to TRBD1. Germline CDR1 and CDR2: SGHNT and YYREEE (reference sequence). V gave up 4 bases and J gave up 4 bases; unmatched junction bases: 15. The CDR3 has 17 residues. The CDR3: CASSRPTGGVVGTEAFF. As DNA, the CDR3 is TGTGCCAGCAGCCGACCTACAGGGGGGGTCGTTGGCACTGAAGCTTTCTTT. The full variable domain, completed using reference TRBV5-4 and TRBJ1-1, is ETGVTQSPTHLIKTRGQQVTLRCSSQSGHNTVSWYQQALGQGPQFIFQYYREEENGRGNFPPRFSGLQFPNYSSELNVNALELDDSALYLCASSRPTGGVVGTEAFFGQGTRLTVV.

This clone was seen a few times. V is TRBV7-9 and J is TRBJ2-1; D might be TRBD1 (5 bases). Looked up from germline, CDR1 is SEHNR and CDR2 is FQNEAQ (reference sequence). V gave up 5 bases and J gave up 0 bases, with 8 bases separating them. This CDR3 region has 14 residues. In DNA form, the CDR3 reads TGTGCCAGCAGCCCGACAGACTCCTACAATGAGCAGTTCTTC. Its translation: CASSPTDSYNEQFF.

The V and J genes are TRBV5-1 and TRBJ2-2; TRBD1 matches 8 bases. V lost 0 bases and J lost 9; bases outside the gene matches: 7. This CDR3 is built from 15 residues. Germline CDR1 reads SGHRS; CDR2 reads YFSETQ. In nucleotides, the CDR3 is TGCGCCAGCAGCTTGGACAGGGGGGTAAACCGGGAGCTGTTTTTT. Its protein product is CASSLDRGVNRELFF. Full variable domain (remainder filled in from reference TRBV5-1 and TRBJ2-2): KAGVTQTPRYLIKTRGQQVTLSCSPISGHRSVSWYQQTPGQGLQFLFEYFSETQRNKGNFPGRFSGRQFSNSRSEMNVSTLELGDSALYLCASSLDRGVNRELFFGEGSRLTVL.

This chain links TRBV27 with TRBJ1-5; D may be TRBD1 (6 bases). Trimming shortened V by 8 bases and J by 5 bases, and 10 bases separated the two germline ends. Looked up from germline, CDR1 is MNHEY and CDR2 is SMNVEV (reference sequence). The CDR3 sequence is 12 residues long. The CDR3 DNA follows: TGTGCCAGCGGGGGCCCCTATCAGCCCCAGCATTTT. It codes for CASGGPYQPQHF.

This clone was counted a few times. CDR3 residues: CAISVGLGGPLGEQFF. As DNA, the CDR3 is TGTGCCATCAGTGTTGGCCTGGGGGGGCCTCTCGGTGAGCAGTTCTTC. The chain joins TRBV10-3 to TRBJ2-1; D possibly corresponds to TRBD2 (7 bases). The CDR3 runs 16 residues. V was shortened by 4 bases and J by 9 bases, with 22 bases between the two germline ends. Germline V gives CDR1 ENHRY, CDR2 SYGVKD.

This rearrangement joins TRBV7-2 to TRBJ2-2; D perhaps matches TRBD1 (5 bases). Deletions cut 1 base from V and 3 bases from J, with 12 bases between. Per germline, CDR1 SGHTA and CDR2 FQGNSA. CDR3 length: 16 residues. CDR3 DNA: TGTGCCAGCAGCTTAGATCAGGGAAAGTACACCGGGGAGCTGTTTTTT. Amino acid sequence: CASSLDQGKYTGELFF.

A few counts support this clone. This chain's CDR3 is CASTPDRGRRTEAFF. DNA for the CDR3: TGTGCCAGCACCCCGGACAGGGGTCGTCGGACTGAAGCTTTCTTT. V is TRBV2 and J is TRBJ1-1; 9 nucleotides line up with TRBD1. Trimming at V came to 7 bases and at J to 5 bases, leaving 11 bases not matched to a gene. This CDR3 has 15 amino acids. Germline loops: CDR1 SNHLY, CDR2 FYNNEI.